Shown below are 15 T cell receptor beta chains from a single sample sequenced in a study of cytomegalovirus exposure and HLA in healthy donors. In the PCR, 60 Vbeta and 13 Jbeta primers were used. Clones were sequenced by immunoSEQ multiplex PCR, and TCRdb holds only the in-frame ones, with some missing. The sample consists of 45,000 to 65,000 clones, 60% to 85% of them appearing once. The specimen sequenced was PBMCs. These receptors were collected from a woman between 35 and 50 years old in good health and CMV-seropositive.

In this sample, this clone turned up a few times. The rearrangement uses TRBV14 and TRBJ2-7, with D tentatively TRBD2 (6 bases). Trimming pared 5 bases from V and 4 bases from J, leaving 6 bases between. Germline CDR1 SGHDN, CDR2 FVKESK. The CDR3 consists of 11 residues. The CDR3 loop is CASSGGYEQYF. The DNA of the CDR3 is TGTGCCAGCAGCGGAGGGTACGAGCAGTACTTC. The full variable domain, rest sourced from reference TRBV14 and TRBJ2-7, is EAGVTQFPSHSVIEKGQTVTLRCDPISGHDNLYWYRRVMGKEIKFLLHFVKESKQDESGMPNNRFLAERTGGTYSTLKVQPAELEDSGVYFCASSGGYEQYFGPGTRLTVT.

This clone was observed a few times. CDR3 in amino acids: CASSQPPVGYIGDEQFF. For the CDR3, the DNA is TGTGCCAGCAGCCAACCCCCGGTTGGATACATAGGGGATGAGCAGTTCTTC. The V call is TRBV27, the J call TRBJ2-1; D possibly corresponds to TRBD1 (5 bases). Germline assignment: CDR1 MNHEY and CDR2 SMNVEV (reference sequence). Trimming stripped 6 bases from V and 8 bases from J, with 26 bases between. This CDR3 has 17 amino acids.

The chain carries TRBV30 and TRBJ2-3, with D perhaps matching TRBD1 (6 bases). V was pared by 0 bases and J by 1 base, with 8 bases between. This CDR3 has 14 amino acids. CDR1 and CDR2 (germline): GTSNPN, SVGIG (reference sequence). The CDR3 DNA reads TGTGCCTGGAGTGTACACAGGGGCACAGATACGCAGTATTTT. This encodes CAWSVHRGTDTQYF.

The chain's CDR3 is CASSGHRGRFSNEQFF. The CDR3, as DNA: TGTGCCAGCAGTGGGCACAGGGGGCGCTTTTCCAATGAGCAGTTCTTC. V usage is TRBV28 and J usage is TRBJ2-1; 9 bases match TRBD1. J was trimmed by 6 bases and V by 5 bases; bases with no gene match: 11. Germline CDR1 is MDHEN and CDR2 is SYDVKM. This CDR3 contains 16 residues.

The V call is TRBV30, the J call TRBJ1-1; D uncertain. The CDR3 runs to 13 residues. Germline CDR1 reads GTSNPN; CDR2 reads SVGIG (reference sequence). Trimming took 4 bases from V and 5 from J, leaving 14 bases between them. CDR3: CAWKFEGTTEAFF. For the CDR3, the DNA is TGTGCCTGGAAGTTTGAGGGAACGACTGAAGCTTTCTTT.

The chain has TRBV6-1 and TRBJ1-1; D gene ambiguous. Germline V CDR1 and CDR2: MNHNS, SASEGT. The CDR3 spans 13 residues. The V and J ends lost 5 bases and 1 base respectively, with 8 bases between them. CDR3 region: CASSTYRNTEAFF. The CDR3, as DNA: TGTGCCAGCAGTACATACAGGAACACTGAAGCTTTCTTT.

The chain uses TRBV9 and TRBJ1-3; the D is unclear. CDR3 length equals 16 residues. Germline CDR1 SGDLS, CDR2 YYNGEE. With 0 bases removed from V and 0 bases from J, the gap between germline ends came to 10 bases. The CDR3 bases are TGTGCCAGCAGCGTAGAGGCAGGACTCTCTGGAAACACCATATATTTT. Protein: CASSVEAGLSGNTIYF.

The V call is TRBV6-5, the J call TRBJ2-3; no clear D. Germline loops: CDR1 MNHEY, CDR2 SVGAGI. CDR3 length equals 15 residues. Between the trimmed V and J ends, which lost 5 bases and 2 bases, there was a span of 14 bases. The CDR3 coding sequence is TGTGCCAGCAGTCCTAAGATGCATCTCACAGATACGCAGTATTTT. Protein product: CASSPKMHLTDTQYF.

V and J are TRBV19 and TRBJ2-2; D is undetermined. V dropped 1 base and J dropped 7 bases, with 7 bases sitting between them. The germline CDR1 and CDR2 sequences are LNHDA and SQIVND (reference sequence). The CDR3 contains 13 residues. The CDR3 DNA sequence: TGTGCCAGTAGTATAGCCCAGTACGGGGAGCTGTTTTTT. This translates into CASSIAQYGELFF.

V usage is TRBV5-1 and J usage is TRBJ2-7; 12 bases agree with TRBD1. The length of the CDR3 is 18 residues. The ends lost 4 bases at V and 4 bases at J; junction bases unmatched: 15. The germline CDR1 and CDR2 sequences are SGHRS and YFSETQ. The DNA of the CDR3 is TGCGCCAGCAGCGCCGCCCCGGGACAGGGGGCGCGCGGTTACGAGCAGTACTTC. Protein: CASSAAPGQGARGYEQYF.

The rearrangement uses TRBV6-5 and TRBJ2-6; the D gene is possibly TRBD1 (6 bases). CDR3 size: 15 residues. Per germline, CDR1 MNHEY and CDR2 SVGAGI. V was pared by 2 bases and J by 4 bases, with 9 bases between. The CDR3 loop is CASSYTGSGANVLTF. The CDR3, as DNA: TGTGCCAGCAGTTACACAGGGTCCGGGGCCAACGTCCTGACTTTC.

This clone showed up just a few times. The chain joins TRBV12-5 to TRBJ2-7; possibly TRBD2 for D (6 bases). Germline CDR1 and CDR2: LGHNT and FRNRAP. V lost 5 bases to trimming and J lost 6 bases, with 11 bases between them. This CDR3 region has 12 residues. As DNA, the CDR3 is TGTGCTAGTGGTCATCAGGGAGGCGAGCAGTACTTC. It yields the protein CASGHQGGEQYF. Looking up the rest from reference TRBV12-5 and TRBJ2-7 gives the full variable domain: DARVTQTPRHKVTEMGQEVTMRCQPILGHNTVFWYRQTMMQGLELLAYFRNRAPLDDSGMPKDRFSAEMPDATLATLKIQPSEPRDSAVYFCASGHQGGEQYFGPGTRLTVT.

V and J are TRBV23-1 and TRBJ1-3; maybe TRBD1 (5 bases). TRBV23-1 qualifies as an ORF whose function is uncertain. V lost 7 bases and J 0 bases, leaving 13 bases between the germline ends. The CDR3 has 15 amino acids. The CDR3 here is CASTRDGSSGNTIYF. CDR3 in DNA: TGCGCCAGCACCCGGGACGGGAGCTCTGGAAACACCATATATTTT.

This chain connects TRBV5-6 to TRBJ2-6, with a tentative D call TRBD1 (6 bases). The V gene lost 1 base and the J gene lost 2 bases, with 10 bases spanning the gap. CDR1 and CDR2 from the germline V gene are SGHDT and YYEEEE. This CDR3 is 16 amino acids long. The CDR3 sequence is CASSLYPGAGANVLTF. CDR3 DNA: TGTGCCAGCAGCTTGTATCCAGGGGCTGGGGCCAACGTCCTGACTTTC.

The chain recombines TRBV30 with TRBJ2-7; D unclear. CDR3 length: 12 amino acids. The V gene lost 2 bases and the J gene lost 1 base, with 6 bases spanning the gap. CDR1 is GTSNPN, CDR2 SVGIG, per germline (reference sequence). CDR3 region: CAWSPVSYEQYF. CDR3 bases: TGTGCCTGGAGTCCAGTTTCCTACGAGCAGTACTTC.